This entry features one TCR beta chain sequence. Study processing details: Estimates of nucleated cell counts were drawn from the amplification of reference gene primers. Sequenced by immunoSEQ multiplex PCR; TCRdb stores in-frame clones only, minus some. V and J calls and clone size are those listed in that table; D and trimming were worked out from the DNA. The sample gives 250,000 or so clones, about 89% of which show up once; approximately 9% is in the top ten. The germline V gene encodes CDR1 MNHEY and CDR2 SVGAGI. The CDR3 has 15 amino acids. With V trimmed by 6 bases and J by 3 bases, 11 bases remained unmatched. These data are taken from a study of blood T cell repertoires in COVID-19. Study summary: Sites across the United States, Italy and Spain contributed samples from acute and convalescent COVID-19. Sample material is recorded as cDNA or gDNA derived from T cells, B-cell-depleted T cells, or PBMCs.

The chain links TRBV6-5 to TRBJ2-7; 7 positions match TRBD1. This clonotype originated in a man aged 35-49 years with active or convalescent COVID-19. The source material was peripheral blood. The DNA of the CDR3 is TGTGCCAGCAGACCCAACAGGGGCGGGTTCTACGAGCAGTACTTC. Protein product: CASRPNRGGFYEQYF.